The 12 T cell receptor beta chains listed next were all sequenced from one sample in a study of blood T cell repertoires in COVID-19. The repertoire was sequenced with immunoSEQ multiplex PCR; TCRdb's copy has only in-frame clones and lacks some. The top ten clones hold about 7.8% of a sample with some 20,000 clones, approximately 90% of them seen once. Specimen: peripheral blood. The source is a woman aged 55-70 years with active COVID-19.

This chain joins TRBV9 and TRBJ1-4; TRBD1 aligns across 8 bases. Germline V gene lookup returns CDR1 SGDLS and CDR2 YYNGEE. Unmatched junction bases numbered 13, after V lost 4 bases and J lost 8 bases. The CDR3 loop spans 16 amino acids. CDR3 sequence (DNA): TGTGCCAGCAGCCCTAACATGGACAGGGTCGGCGAAAAACTGTTTTTT. It specifies CASSPNMDRVGEKLFF.

This clone was seen only once. The chain couples TRBV7-3 to TRBJ2-4, with TRBD1 matching over 7 bases. CDR1 is SGHTA and CDR2 is FQGTGA in the germline V gene. V shed 5 bases, J shed 5 bases, and the junction held 6 bases outside the gene matches. The CDR3 totals 14 residues. CDR3 loop: CASSTGTAENIQYF. CDR3 bases: TGTGCCAGCAGCACCGGGACAGCGGAAAACATTCAGTACTTC.

The chain joins TRBV3-1 (or the pseudogene TRBV3-2) to TRBJ1-2; TRBD1 aligns across 7 bases. V lost 4 bases to trimming and J lost 10 bases; unmatched junction nucleotides: 6. The CDR3 extends over 12 amino acids. Germline CDR1 LGHDT, CDR2 YNNKEL (reference sequence). CDR3 nucleotides: TGTGCCAGCAGCCGTACGGGGACAGCCTACACCTTC. Translated: CASSRTGTAYTF.

The J gene is TRBJ1-1, the V gene TRBV5-4, with D uncertain. Per germline, CDR1 SGHNT and CDR2 YYREEE (reference sequence). The V end lost 2 bases, the J end lost 2 bases, and 10 bases lay between the germline ends. The CDR3 length is 14 residues. The CDR3 DNA reads as TGTGCCAGCAGCTTCTGGACGGGAAACACTGAAGCTTTCTTT. Translating gives CASSFWTGNTEAFF.

The rearrangement links TRBV4-1 to TRBJ1-1, with D maybe TRBD1 (5 bases). The V and J ends lost 1 base and 4 bases respectively, with 10 bases between them. Germline CDR1 MGHRA, CDR2 YSYEKL. This CDR3 contains 14 residues. CDR3 sequence (DNA): TGCGCCAGCAGCCAAGTTTGGGGCAGCACTGAAGCTTTCTTT. As protein: CASSQVWGSTEAFF.

V usage is TRBV7-6 and J usage is TRBJ1-3; D may be TRBD1 (5 bases). Germline values: CDR1 SGHVS, CDR2 FNYEAQ. The V gene lost 4 bases and the J gene lost 2 bases, with 15 bases spanning the gap. This CDR3 comprises 16 residues. The CDR3 here is CASSSGQGLTGNTIYF. The CDR3 DNA reads TGTGCCAGCAGCTCAGGGCAGGGTTTAACTGGAAACACCATATATTTT.

V and J are TRBV11-2 and TRBJ1-5, with D perhaps TRBD1 (6 bases). Germline lookup yields CDR1 SGHAT and CDR2 FQNNGV. The CDR3 totals 15 residues. The V end lost 0 bases, the J end lost 4 bases, and 10 bases lay between the germline ends. The CDR3 coding sequence is TGTGCCAGCAGCTTAGATGGGCAGGGGAATCAGCCCCAGCATTTT. The encoded protein is CASSLDGQGNQPQHF.

The chain has TRBV3-1 (or the pseudogene TRBV3-2) and TRBJ2-5, with 8 bases that match TRBD1. This CDR3 is 15 amino acids long. With 2 bases clipped from V and 2 bases from J, the junction kept 4 bases outside the gene matches. CDR1 and CDR2 from the germline V gene are LGHDT and YNNKEL (reference sequence). The CDR3 nucleotides read TGTGCCAGCAGCCAACCTAGACAGGGGCAAGAGACCCAGTACTTC. Translating gives CASSQPRQGQETQYF.

The genes are TRBV5-1 and TRBJ2-2; weak D call: TRBD2 (6 bases). V dropped 4 bases and J dropped 6 bases, with 10 bases sitting between them. The CDR3 length is 13 residues. The germline CDR1 and CDR2 sequences are SGHRS and YFSETQ. Written as DNA, the CDR3 is TGCGCCAGCAGCACCGGGGGTCCCGGGGAGCTGTTTTTT. Amino acid sequence: CASSTGGPGELFF.

The chain joins TRBV15 to TRBJ1-4; 7 positions match TRBD1. CDR1 LNHNV and CDR2 YYDKDF come from the germline V gene (reference sequence). Unmatched junction bases numbered 4, after V lost 5 bases and J lost 4 bases. The CDR3 has 14 residues. As DNA, the CDR3 is TGTGCCACCAGCCAGGGACAGAGTAATGAAAAACTGTTTTTT. Its protein product is CATSQGQSNEKLFF. Filled out from reference TRBV15 and TRBJ1-4, the complete variable domain reads DAMVIQNPRYQVTQFGKPVTLSCSQTLNHNVMYWYQQKSSQAPKLLFHYYDKDFNNEADTPDNFQSRRPNTSFCFLDIRSPGLGDTAMYLCATSQGQSNEKLFFGSGTQLSVL.

This chain joins TRBV19 and TRBJ2-1; TRBD1 matches at 9 bases. Trimming at V came to 4 bases and at J to 9 bases, leaving 13 bases not matched to a gene. Germline V gene sequence: CDR1 LNHDA, CDR2 SQIVND (reference sequence). This CDR3 contains 16 residues. CDR3 sequence reads: CASSKSSGTGLTEQFF. The DNA for the CDR3 is TGTGCCAGTAGTAAATCGTCCGGGACAGGGCTTACTGAGCAGTTCTTC.

This chain connects TRBV5-4 to TRBJ2-7; TRBD1 might be the D (6 bases). CDR1 and CDR2 (germline): SGHNT, YYREEE (reference sequence). The V end lost 4 bases, the J end lost 7 bases, and 15 bases lay between the germline ends. CDR3 size: 13 residues. The CDR3 spells CASSTDRVGEQYF. The CDR3 region has the DNA TGTGCCAGCAGCACGGACAGAGTGGGAGAGCAGTACTTC.